One sample yielded the 30 T cell receptor beta chains listed below, sequenced in a study of blood T cell repertoires in COVID-19. Produced via immunoSEQ multiplex PCR; TCRdb's table is partial and in-frame only. The top ten hold just under 2% of the sample, which has 200,000 to 300,000 clones, around 88% seen once. Sequencing used peripheral blood. The receptors stem from a man in his thirties or forties with active or convalescent COVID-19.

J is TRBJ2-3 and V is TRBV5-1, with TRBD2 matching 7 bases. The ends lost 4 bases at V and 1 base at J; junction bases unmatched: 15. The CDR3 is 18 residues long. Germline CDR1 reads SGHRS; CDR2 reads YFSETQ. CDR3 region: CASSPPPKWAGGTDTQYF. CDR3 in DNA: TGCGCCAGCAGCCCACCCCCAAAATGGGCGGGGGGCACAGATACGCAGTATTTT.

CDR3 region: CASNSNDNEQFF. Written as DNA, the CDR3 is TGTGCCAGCAACTCTAACGACAATGAGCAGTTCTTC. J is TRBJ2-1 and V is TRBV9; D gene uncertain. V gave up 6 bases and J gave up 5 bases, with 9 bases separating them. CDR3 size: 12 residues. The germline gives CDR1 SGDLS, CDR2 YYNGEE.

The V and J genes are TRBV7-6 and TRBJ1-5; 10 bases agree with TRBD1. V lost 5 bases, J lost 4 bases, and 11 bases stayed unmatched. The CDR3 loop spans 17 amino acids. Germline CDR1 SGHVS, CDR2 FNYEAQ. CDR3 nucleotides: TGTGCCAGCAGCCAGAGCGGACAGGGGGGTTGGAATCAGCCCCAGCATTTT. Amino acid sequence: CASSQSGQGGWNQPQHF.

This chain connects TRBV2 to TRBJ1-1, with a weak D call TRBD1 (6 bases). The CDR3 contains 13 residues. Germline CDR1 reads SNHLY; CDR2 reads FYNNEI. The V and J ends lost 6 bases and 1 base respectively, with 9 bases between them. CDR3 sequence reads: CASRADRNTEAFF. The CDR3 bases are TGTGCCAGCAGGGCGGACAGGAACACTGAAGCTTTCTTT. Full variable domain (remainder filled in from reference TRBV2 and TRBJ1-1): EPEVTQTPSHQVTQMGQEVILRCVPISNHLYFYWYRQILGQKVEFLVSFYNNEISEKSEIFDDQFSVERPDGSNFTLKIRSTKLEDSAMYFCASRADRNTEAFFGQGTRLTVV.

V usage is TRBV7-2 and J usage is TRBJ1-4; TRBD1 matches at 7 bases. Germline V gives CDR1 SGHTA, CDR2 FQGNSA. The CDR3 has 17 residues. The ends lost 5 bases at V and 4 bases at J; junction bases unmatched: 13. CDR3 region: CASSPAPYRGVNEKLFF. CDR3 coding DNA: TGTGCCAGCAGCCCTGCCCCTTACAGGGGAGTTAATGAAAAACTGTTTTTT. The full variable domain, rest sourced from reference TRBV7-2 and TRBJ1-4, is GAGVSQSPSNKVTEKGKDVELRCDPISGHTALYWYRQSLGQGLEFLIYFQGNSAPDKSGLPSDRFSAERTGGSVSTLTIQRTQQEDSAVYLCASSPAPYRGVNEKLFFGSGTQLSVL.

J is TRBJ1-1 and V is TRBV30, with no clear D. The CDR3 loop spans 13 amino acids. V lost 2 bases, J lost 1 base, and 8 bases lay in between. Germline V gene lookup returns CDR1 GTSNPN and CDR2 SVGIG (reference sequence). Written as DNA, the CDR3 is TGTGCCTGGAGTCCCGACAAGAACACTGAAGCTTTCTTT. This translates into CAWSPDKNTEAFF.

The chain uses TRBV30 and TRBJ1-1, with TRBD1 matching over 7 bases. V dropped 4 bases and J dropped 2; count of bases not matched to a gene: 4. Germline assignment: CDR1 GTSNPN and CDR2 SVGIG (reference sequence). This CDR3 has 13 amino acids. The chain's CDR3 is CAWTGQDNTEAFF. Written as DNA, the CDR3 is TGTGCCTGGACCGGACAGGACAACACTGAAGCTTTCTTT.

V and J are TRBV18 and TRBJ1-2; the match to TRBD1 covers 8 bases. This CDR3 contains 14 residues. Germline V gene lookup returns CDR1 KGHSH and CDR2 LQKENI. V was pared by 2 bases and J by 7 bases, with 6 bases of the junction left unmatched. CDR3 nucleotides: TGTGCCAGCTCACCAATCCAGGGGGCGGTTGGCTACACCTTC. It encodes CASSPIQGAVGYTF.

V is TRBV3-1 (or the pseudogene TRBV3-2) and J is TRBJ2-5; 8 nucleotides align to TRBD2. Germline V gene data show CDR1 as LGHDT and CDR2 as YNNKEL (reference sequence). The CDR3 has 18 amino acids. The trim removed 1 base at V and 4 bases at J, leaving 14 bases unmatched. The CDR3 reads CASSQVGAGVHLGETQYF. In nucleotides, the CDR3 is TGTGCCAGCAGCCAAGTTGGAGCGGGGGTCCATTTGGGAGAGACCCAGTACTTC.

The chain recombines TRBV5-4 with TRBJ1-1; D is undetermined. V was shortened by 2 bases and J by 1 base, with 9 bases between the two germline ends. The germline CDR1 and CDR2 sequences are SGHNT and YYREEE (reference sequence). There are 14 residues in the CDR3. The CDR3 nucleotides read TGTGCCAGCAGCTTCAAAGGAGGGAACACTGAAGCTTTCTTT. Translated, it gives CASSFKGGNTEAFF.

The rearrangement uses TRBV18 and TRBJ2-2; D ambiguous. From germline, CDR1 is KGHSH and CDR2 LQKENI. There are 13 residues in the CDR3. V dropped 3 bases and J dropped 3 bases, with 5 bases sitting between them. CDR3 DNA sequence: TGTGCCAGCTCACCCCGTGACACCGGGGAGCTGTTTTTT. The encoded protein is CASSPRDTGELFF. The full variable domain, its missing parts supplied by reference TRBV18 and TRBJ2-2, is NAGVMQNPRHLVRRRGQEARLRCSPMKGHSHVYWYRQLPEEGLKFMVYLQKENIIDESGMPKERFSAEFPKEGPSILRIQQVVRGDSAAYFCASSPRDTGELFFGEGSRLTVL.

Many counts were recorded for this clone. The CDR3 spells CASSLTGSGYTF. CDR3 nucleotide sequence: TGCGCCAGCAGCTTGACAGGGAGTGGCTACACCTTC. This chain connects TRBV5-1 to TRBJ1-2, with a possible D match to TRBD1 (6 bases). CDR3 length: 12 residues. From germline, CDR1 is SGHRS and CDR2 YFSETQ. V shed 1 base and J shed 7 bases, with 8 bases lying between them. The full variable domain, in which reference TRBV5-1 and TRBJ1-2 provide the parts outside the CDR3, is KAGVTQTPRYLIKTRGQQVTLSCSPISGHRSVSWYQQTPGQGLQFLFEYFSETQRNKGNFPGRFSGRQFSNSRSEMNVSTLELGDSALYLCASSLTGSGYTFGSGTRLTVV.

The CDR3 is CASSYRAGGLEQYF. In DNA, the CDR3 is TGTGCCAGCAGTTACCGAGCGGGAGGACTCGAGCAGTACTTC. The chain uses TRBV6-5 and TRBJ2-7; TRBD2 matches 9 bases. This CDR3 is built from 14 residues. Germline V gene data show CDR1 as MNHEY and CDR2 as SVGAGI. V shed 2 bases, J shed 6 bases, and the junction held 5 bases outside the gene matches.

The genes are TRBV3-1 (or the pseudogene TRBV3-2) and TRBJ2-5; D may be TRBD1 (6 bases). CDR1 is LGHDT, CDR2 YNNKEL, per germline (reference sequence). The CDR3 loop spans 13 amino acids. Trimming left V 9 bases short and J 4 bases short, with 15 bases between. The CDR3 is CASNRARGETQYF. CDR3 in DNA: TGTGCCAGTAACAGGGCCCGGGGAGAGACCCAGTACTTC.

The rearrangement joins TRBV27 to TRBJ2-3; TRBD2 aligns across 14 bases. The CDR3 has 16 residues. J lost 4 bases, V lost 6 bases, and 6 bases had no gene match. The germline V gene has CDR1 MNHEY and CDR2 SMNVEV (reference sequence). CDR3 in amino acids: CASRLGLAGGSDTQYF. The DNA of the CDR3 is TGTGCCAGCAGACTCGGACTAGCGGGGGGCTCAGATACGCAGTATTTT.

The chain links TRBV7-2 to TRBJ1-1; D ambiguous. V lost 5 bases to trimming and J lost 6 bases, with 25 bases between them. Germline V gene sequence: CDR1 SGHTA, CDR2 FQGNSA. This CDR3 region has 17 residues. CDR3 residues: CASSQYSGPPFGAEAFF. Written as DNA, the CDR3 is TGTGCCAGCAGCCAATACTCCGGGCCCCCCTTCGGGGCTGAAGCTTTCTTT.

The V gene is TRBV6-5, the J gene TRBJ1-6; a weak D match, TRBD1 (6 bases). This CDR3 is 14 amino acids long. The germline V gene has CDR1 MNHEY and CDR2 SVGAGI. The germline V and J ends were trimmed by 7 bases and 3 bases, with 10 bases remaining between them. The CDR3 nucleotides read TGTGCCAGCAAGGGGGTACGCTATAATTCACCCCTCCACTTT. Translation: CASKGVRYNSPLHF.

V is TRBV6-2 or TRBV6-3 and J is TRBJ2-1; D not certain. Germline CDR1 reads MNHEY; CDR2 reads SVGEGT. V was pared by 6 bases and J by 1 base, with 7 bases between. CDR3 length equals 13 residues. CDR3 DNA sequence: TGTGCCAGCAGCCCGACTTCCTACAATGAGCAGTTCTTC. It specifies CASSPTSYNEQFF.

The gene calls are TRBV9 and TRBJ2-1; unclear D gene. The CDR3 is 14 amino acids. Between the trimmed V and J ends, which lost 0 bases and 8 bases, there was a span of 12 bases. CDR1 is SGDLS, CDR2 YYNGEE, per germline. The CDR3 DNA sequence: TGTGCCAGCAGCGTAGCTCCGGGTTGGGATGAGCAGTTCTTC. It codes for CASSVAPGWDEQFF.

V gene TRBV19 combines with J gene TRBJ1-6; D unclear. The CDR3 is 13 amino acids. V gave up 9 bases and J gave up 1 base, with 7 bases separating them. Germline lookup yields CDR1 LNHDA and CDR2 SQIVND (reference sequence). In DNA, the CDR3 is TGTGCCAGGGCAGGATCCTATAATTCACCCCTCCACTTT. It encodes CARAGSYNSPLHF.

V and J are TRBV4-1 and TRBJ2-5; 9 bases map to TRBD2. The germline V gene has CDR1 MGHRA and CDR2 YSYEKL. V was clipped by 0 bases and J by 0 bases; unmatched bases: 11. CDR3 length equals 19 residues. CDR3 coding DNA: TGCGCCAGCAGCCAAGAAAGGTCGCTAGCGGGGAACCACCAAGAGACCCAGTACTTC. It codes for CASSQERSLAGNHQETQYF.

The CDR3 reads CASSSRGSLGDTQYF. CDR3 DNA sequence: TGTGCCAGCAGCTCACGGGGATCATTAGGGGATACGCAGTATTTT. The chain is built from TRBV9 and TRBJ2-3; D might be TRBD2 (5 bases). Per the germline V gene, CDR1 is SGDLS and CDR2 is YYNGEE. The V end lost 4 bases, the J end lost 6 bases, and 18 bases lay between the germline ends. The CDR3 contains 15 residues.

This chain connects TRBV4-1 to TRBJ1-3; TRBD1 matches at 9 bases. The V gene end was trimmed by 0 bases and the J gene end by 0 bases; junction bases not matched to a gene: 6. Germline V lookup: CDR1 MGHRA, CDR2 YSYEKL. The CDR3 consists of 18 residues. CDR3 sequence reads: CASSQDRTGVSSGNTIYF. Written as DNA, the CDR3 is TGCGCCAGCAGCCAAGATCGGACAGGGGTAAGCTCTGGAAACACCATATATTTT.

This clone was detected once. This chain links TRBV5-1 with TRBJ1-5; D perhaps matches TRBD1 (5 bases). There are 14 residues in the CDR3. Trimming stripped 5 bases from V and 5 bases from J, with 14 bases between. Germline CDR1 SGHRS, CDR2 YFSETQ. Here the CDR3 reads CASSMGGTDQPQHF. The CDR3 region has the DNA TGCGCCAGCAGTATGGGGGGAACGGATCAGCCCCAGCATTTT.

The V gene is TRBV2, the J gene TRBJ1-4, with 12 bases fitting TRBD1. The V segment lost 4 bases and the J segment 5 bases; nucleotides outside the gene matches: 2. The CDR3 contains 15 residues. Germline-derived CDR1 and CDR2 are SNHLY and FYNNEI. The CDR3 coding sequence is TGTGCCAGCAGTGGGGACAGGGGGCTAAATGAAAAACTGTTTTTT. Residues: CASSGDRGLNEKLFF.

This chain joins TRBV11-2 and TRBJ1-1; D is unresolved. Germline CDR1 SGHAT, CDR2 FQNNGV. CDR3 length equals 17 residues. Between the trimmed V and J ends, which lost 0 bases and 1 base, there was a span of 15 bases. The CDR3 spells CASSLDRGRGTNTEAFF. In DNA, the CDR3 is TGTGCCAGCAGCTTAGATCGTGGGCGGGGAACGAACACTGAAGCTTTCTTT.

The chain combines TRBV11-2 with TRBJ2-7; D perhaps matches TRBD2 (5 bases). This CDR3 contains 13 residues. Trimming took off 6 bases at V and 3 bases at J, with 12 bases between the two ends. Germline CDR1 reads SGHAT; CDR2 reads FQNNGV. CDR3 DNA sequence: TGTGCCAGCAGACCCGAGGGCGGCTACGAGCAGTACTTC. Its translation is CASRPEGGYEQYF.

This chain uses TRBV3-1 (or the pseudogene TRBV3-2) with TRBJ1-2; no definite D call. V lost 4 bases, J lost 8 bases, and 8 bases lay in between. CDR1 is LGHDT, CDR2 YNNKEL, per germline (reference sequence). The CDR3 sequence is 11 residues long. This chain's CDR3 is CASSRASGYTF. For the CDR3, the DNA is TGTGCCAGCAGCCGGGCGAGCGGCTACACCTTC.

The chain joins TRBV6-5 to TRBJ1-1; D remains unclear. The CDR3 is 13 amino acids. V dropped 8 bases and J dropped 0 bases, with 10 bases sitting between them. CDR1 and CDR2 (germline): MNHEY, SVGAGI. The CDR3 loop is CASSGNLNTEAFF. The DNA for the CDR3 is TGTGCCAGCTCCGGGAACTTGAACACTGAAGCTTTCTTT.

Ten or more counts support this clone. V is TRBV2 and J is TRBJ2-2; 7 bases align to TRBD1. CDR1 and CDR2 (germline): SNHLY, FYNNEI. CDR3 length: 13 amino acids. The ends lost 9 bases at V and 6 bases at J; junction bases unmatched: 7. This CDR3 reads CASGNQGAGELFF. The CDR3 bases are TGTGCCAGTGGTAATCAGGGGGCCGGGGAGCTGTTTTTT.